A single sample gave rise to the 2 T cell receptor beta chains below, sequenced in a study of T-cell memory formation after mild COVID-19. TCRdb called the 5' RACE reads again in MiXCR, with one record for every CDR3 protein. The data show 55,000 to 75,000 distinct CDR3 sequences, around 30% seen once. The sequenced sample consisted of PBMCs or a T cell subset sorted from them (not recorded which). The receptors originated from a man between 18 and 29 years old who had mild COVID-19 (a few samples of this study predate the infection). Cell type and time point are not known.

This clonotype appeared a few times. This CDR3 is CASSDRDVDTGELFF. DNA of the CDR3: TGCGCCAGCAGCGACCGGGACGTTGACACCGGGGAGCTGTTTTTT. The rearrangement joins TRBV4-1 to TRBJ2-2; D is perhaps TRBD1 or TRBD2 (5 bases each). Per the germline V gene, CDR1 is MGHRA and CDR2 is YSYEKL. V was trimmed by 5 bases and J by 3 bases, leaving 13 bases between them. The CDR3 consists of 15 residues.

The chain uses TRBV27 and TRBJ2-6, with 9 bases aligning to TRBD1. Germline CDR1 is MNHEY and CDR2 is SMNVEV (reference sequence). Losses at the gene ends were 2 bases for V and 0 bases for J; bases not matched to a gene: 8. This CDR3 is built from 19 residues. CDR3 protein: CASSLSPGQGSSGANVLTF. In DNA form, the CDR3 reads TGTGCCAGCAGTTTAAGTCCGGGACAGGGCTCCTCTGGGGCCAACGTCCTGACTTTC.